Presented here are 18 T cell receptor beta chains from one specimen sequenced in a study of patients and donors after allogeneic stem cell transplantation. TCRdb ran MiXCR on the RT-PCR reads and lists one entry per CDR3 protein. The sample has about a million distinct CDR3 sequences, roughly 18% seen once. Sequencing was performed on blood, either unsorted or a sorted T cell fraction (not recorded which). The receptor set was obtained from a human donor who was either an allogeneic HSCT recipient or a stem cell or donor lymphocyte infusion donor (not recorded which). It is not recorded whose cells these are; they may come from a transplant donor.

Only a few counts were recorded for this clonotype. This chain links TRBV25-1 with TRBJ1-2; weak D call: TRBD1 (5 bases). The CDR3 contains 13 residues. The germline V gene has CDR1 MGHDK and CDR2 SYGVNS. V lost 0 bases and J lost 13, with 15 bases in between. CDR3 DNA sequence: TGTGCCAGCAGTGAATATTCGGGGGAAGTGTTCACCTTC. Protein product: CASSEYSGEVFTF.

This clonotype has more than one count but fewer than ten. The genes are TRBV5-1 and TRBJ1-1; tentative D call: TRBD1 (6 bases). The CDR3 loop spans 14 amino acids. Germline V gene data show CDR1 as SGHRS and CDR2 as YFSETQ. V was cut by 0 bases and J by 5 bases, with 11 bases left in between. CDR3 in DNA: TGCGCCAGCAGCTTGGGGTCAGGGGTTACTGAAGCTTTCTTT. It encodes CASSLGSGVTEAFF.

Regarding this clonotype: At one end, the junction sequence differs from germline, possibly due to a read error. V is TRBV5-1 and J is TRBJ1-1; 7 positions agree with TRBD1. This CDR3 is 17 amino acids long. Germline V lookup: CDR1 SGHRS, CDR2 YFSETQ. The CDR3 coding sequence is TGCGCCAGCAGCTTGGTTTGGCTGGGACAGATGAACGCTGAAGCTTTCTTT. Its protein is CASSLVWLGQMNAEAFF.

This clonotype was seen only a few times. The CDR3 region has the DNA TGTGCCACCAGTGACTCTCGGCGCGGTGAGCAGTTCTTC. This translates into CATSDSRRGEQFF. The chain links TRBV24-1 to TRBJ2-1; D unresolved. The V gene lost 4 bases and the J gene lost 9 bases, with 12 bases spanning the gap. This CDR3 comprises 13 residues. Per the germline V gene, CDR1 is KGHDR and CDR2 is SFDVKD.

This chain uses TRBV29-1 with TRBJ1-5; D is uncertain. This CDR3 is 18 amino acids long. Germline CDR1 is SQVTM and CDR2 is ANQGSEA. V shed 6 bases and J shed 4 bases, with 28 bases lying between them. CDR3 sequence: CSVRRQNPFIVGNQPQHF. DNA of the CDR3: TGCAGCGTGCGCCGGCAGAATCCATTTATCGTGGGAAATCAGCCCCAGCATTTT.

The genes are TRBV6-5 and TRBJ2-3; 7 bases align to TRBD2. Germline trimming cut 2 bases from V and 4 bases from J; bases unmatched to any gene: 3. Germline-derived CDR1 and CDR2 are MNHEY and SVGAGI. CDR3 size: 14 residues. CDR3 in amino acids: CASSYTGGADTQYF. CDR3 sequence (DNA): TGTGCCAGCAGTTACACGGGGGGAGCAGATACGCAGTATTTT.

The rearrangement uses TRBV7-9 and TRBJ2-1, with D tentatively TRBD2 (6 bases). Germline lookup yields CDR1 SEHNR and CDR2 FQNEAQ (reference sequence). CDR3 length equals 15 residues. V was pared by 0 bases and J by 14 bases, with 20 bases between. The CDR3 DNA sequence: TGTGCCAGCAGCTTAGCGGGGGGTACCGGGACTCGGAAGTTCTTC. Translation: CASSLAGGTGTRKFF.

V is TRBV4-3 and J is TRBJ1-2, with D perhaps matching TRBD1 (5 bases). Germline V gives CDR1 LGHNA, CDR2 YSLEER. Trimming shortened V by 6 bases and J by 2 bases, and 10 bases separated the two germline ends. CDR3 length: 13 amino acids. CDR3 DNA: TGCGCCAGCAGTGACAGTTGGAACTATGGCTACACCTTC. It encodes CASSDSWNYGYTF.

This clonotype was recorded many times. The V and J genes are TRBV6-5 and TRBJ2-1; unclear D gene. Per germline, CDR1 MNHEY and CDR2 SVGAGI. The V end was cut by 3 bases, the J end by 5 bases, with 8 bases between. This CDR3 comprises 13 residues. The CDR3 sequence: CASSYKSNNEQFF. CDR3 DNA: TGTGCCAGCAGTTATAAGTCCAACAATGAGCAGTTCTTC.

The chain has TRBV7-9 and TRBJ2-7, with TRBD1 matching over 7 bases. V was clipped by 6 bases and J by 11 bases; unmatched bases: 19. Germline CDR1 reads SEHNR; CDR2 reads FQNEAQ (reference sequence). The CDR3 loop spans 15 amino acids. The CDR3 DNA reads TGTGCCAGCAGTCACGCAGTGAGACAGGGTGGCAAAAAGTACTTC. Its protein is CASSHAVRQGGKKYF.

This clonotype was seen more than once but under ten times. J is TRBJ2-5 and V is TRBV9, with unresolved D. This CDR3 contains 13 residues. Trimming took 3 bases from V and 5 from J, leaving 11 bases between them. Germline V CDR1 and CDR2: SGDLS, YYNGEE. The CDR3 reads CASSEGSRETQYF. The CDR3 nucleotides read TGTGCCAGCAGCGAGGGTAGTCGGGAGACCCAGTACTTC.

This clonotype was found a few times. V is TRBV20-1 and J is TRBJ2-7; 13 bases map to TRBD2. The CDR3 length is 15 residues. V shed 6 bases, J shed 3 bases, and the junction held 8 bases outside the gene matches. Germline V gene sequence: CDR1 DFQATT, CDR2 SNEGSKA (reference sequence). The CDR3 is CSAPRLAGGRYEQYF. CDR3 coding DNA: TGCAGTGCCCCAAGACTAGCGGGGGGCCGCTACGAGCAGTACTTC.

This rearrangement joins TRBV12-3 or TRBV12-4 to TRBJ2-5; 10 bases are shared with TRBD1. The V segment lost 6 bases and the J segment 4 bases; nucleotides outside the gene matches: 8. CDR3 length: 15 residues. The CDR3 reads CASRTGGPMGETQYF. The CDR3 DNA reads TGTGCCAGCAGGACAGGGGGCCCCATGGGAGAGACCCAGTACTTC.

This clonotype was observed many times. This rearrangement joins TRBV12-3 or TRBV12-4 to TRBJ2-7; a weak D match, TRBD2 (5 bases). The CDR3 runs 13 residues. V dropped 3 bases and J dropped 6 bases, with 12 bases sitting between them. The CDR3 DNA is TGTGCCAGCAGTTTCCGTTGGGCGGGCGAGCAGTACTTC. It codes for CASSFRWAGEQYF.

This clonotype was recorded a few times. The chain uses TRBV11-2 and TRBJ2-2; D is possibly TRBD2 (7 bases). The CDR3 totals 15 residues. The germline gives CDR1 SGHAT, CDR2 FQNNGV. V was shortened by 5 bases and J by 4 bases, with 14 bases between the two germline ends. The CDR3 region is CASSLGGHVTGELFF. For the CDR3, the DNA is TGTGCCAGCAGCCTCGGGGGGCACGTCACCGGGGAGCTGTTTTTT.

The chain is built from TRBV12-3 or TRBV12-4 and TRBJ2-1; 10 bases line up with TRBD2. After removal of 4 bases from V and 7 bases from J, the junction contained 7 bases not matched to a gene. This CDR3 has 15 residues. CDR3 nucleotides: TGTGCCAGCAGTTACCTTAGCGGGGGGTTGAATGAGCAGTTCTTC. It specifies CASSYLSGGLNEQFF.

This chain joins TRBV9 and TRBJ2-7; 8 bases are shared with TRBD1. The CDR3 spans 14 residues. Per germline, CDR1 SGDLS and CDR2 YYNGEE. Trimming took 0 bases from V and 3 from J; bases not matched to a gene: 2. This chain's CDR3 is CASSVDGTGYEQYF. The CDR3 DNA sequence: TGTGCCAGCAGCGTAGACGGGACAGGCTACGAGCAGTACTTC.

This clonotype was counted only a few times. The V and J genes are TRBV7-8 and TRBJ2-3; a possible D gene is TRBD2 (5 bases). CDR3 length equals 16 residues. V dropped 5 bases and J dropped 2 bases, with 17 bases sitting between them. Germline V gene data show CDR1 as SGHVS and CDR2 as FQNEAQ. CDR3 sequence: CASSLILEANTDTQYF. The CDR3 bases are TGTGCCAGCAGCCTTATCTTGGAGGCTAACACAGATACGCAGTATTTT.